The rows below give T cell receptor beta chains drawn from one sample of a study of T cells after yellow fever vaccination. TCRdb passed the 5' RACE reads through MiXCR, listing each CDR3 protein once. Among roughly 5,200 distinct CDR3 sequences listed, more than 7.5% were seen once. Sequencing was performed on PBMCs, either bulk or a sorted T-cell subset (CD4+, CD8+, memory, or dextramer-sorted; not recorded which), taken 15 days after the yellow fever booster vaccination. The receptor set was obtained from a young man who received the YFV17D yellow fever vaccine. Both conserved end residues are part of each CDR3.

CDR3 protein: CASSSEGSGELFF
J gene: TRBJ2-2
V gene: TRBV5-4

CDR3 protein: CASSQAGTSGDTDTQYF
J gene: TRBJ2-3
V gene: TRBV4-2

CDR3 protein: CASRQGTSGSAVSYEQYF
J gene: TRBJ2-7
V gene: TRBV27

CDR3 protein: CASKLAGTNEQFF
J gene: TRBJ2-1
V gene: TRBV19

CDR3 protein: CASSARDRAAHEQYF
J gene: TRBJ2-7
V gene: TRBV6-1

CDR3 protein: CASSQGRGLYGYTF
J gene: TRBJ1-2
V gene: TRBV3-1

CDR3 protein: CASSGTRALSDTQYF
J gene: TRBJ2-3
V gene: TRBV4-2

CDR3 protein: CASSWGTGDNQPQHF
J gene: TRBJ1-5
V gene: TRBV5-5

CDR3 protein: CASSLVTGRESTDTQYF
J gene: TRBJ2-3
V gene: TRBV7-9

CDR3 protein: CASSDLRGERFF
J gene: TRBJ2-1
V gene: TRBV24-1

CDR3 protein: CSASPLAGGETQYF
J gene: TRBJ2-5
V gene: TRBV20-1

CDR3 protein: CASSVGADTQYF
J gene: TRBJ2-3
V gene: TRBV9

CDR3 protein: CASSISRRGTEAFF
J gene: TRBJ1-1
V gene: TRBV5-8

CDR3 protein: CSAMSPLLETQYF
J gene: TRBJ2-5
V gene: TRBV20-1

CDR3 protein: CSVDESSGRDTQYF
J gene: TRBJ2-3
V gene: TRBV29-1

CDR3 protein: CASSKPGSSYEQYF
J gene: TRBJ2-7
V gene: TRBV25-1

CDR3 protein: CASSLGGQYTEAFF
J gene: TRBJ1-1
V gene: TRBV7-8

CDR3 protein: CSGASGRVSSYEQYF
J gene: TRBJ2-7
V gene: TRBV20-1

CDR3 protein: CSARGLAGVQETQYF
J gene: TRBJ2-5
V gene: TRBV20-1

CDR3 protein: CASSLPRASNYGYTF
J gene: TRBJ1-2
V gene: TRBV5-1

CDR3 protein: CASSESVLRTQYF
J gene: TRBJ2-3
V gene: TRBV10-1

CDR3 protein: CASSTDHLGTQYF
J gene: TRBJ2-5
V gene: TRBV7-2

CDR3 protein: CASSLAHLSNEQYF
J gene: TRBJ2-7
V gene: TRBV7-2

CDR3 protein: CASSSGTGVYEQYF
J gene: TRBJ2-7
V gene: TRBV6-2/TRBV6-3

CDR3 protein: CASSYGSGQSSYEQYF
J gene: TRBJ2-7
V gene: TRBV6-5

CDR3 protein: CASSQGPGLAGGF
J gene: TRBJ2-3
V gene: TRBV3-1

CDR3 protein: CSVDAASMGETQYF
J gene: TRBJ2-5
V gene: TRBV29-1

CDR3 protein: CAWAKGARGTDTQYF
J gene: TRBJ2-3
V gene: TRBV30

CDR3 protein: CASSSRPRAGVGGGYTF
J gene: TRBJ1-2
V gene: TRBV5-4

CDR3 protein: CASKRTSGYSYEQYF
J gene: TRBJ2-7
V gene: TRBV6-5

CDR3 protein: CASSVGTSGRPDTQYF
J gene: TRBJ2-3
V gene: TRBV2

CDR3 protein: CASSGERGAKNIQYF
J gene: TRBJ2-4
V gene: TRBV2

CDR3 protein: CASSVTSGSYEQYF
J gene: TRBJ2-7
V gene: TRBV9

CDR3 protein: CASSPGQGYGGNQPQHF
J gene: TRBJ1-5
V gene: TRBV6-5

CDR3 protein: CASSYGRQGTQYF
J gene: TRBJ2-3
V gene: TRBV6-5

CDR3 protein: CASSFWPPGELFF
J gene: TRBJ2-2
V gene: TRBV5-4

CDR3 protein: CASSLDGTSFYEQYF
J gene: TRBJ2-7
V gene: TRBV7-2